What follows are 21 T cell receptor beta chains derived from one specimen sequenced in a study of shared clonotypes between healthy human individuals (dated by TCRdb to 2020 to 2022). Receptor amplification or capture employed the immunoSEQ multiplex PCR assay. The source is immuneACCESS, and TCRdb retained only in-frame sequences with V and J called. Part of the clones is not carried over; for the studies checked, unresolved V genes explain less than half of this, and the remainder is unexplained. This sample holds roughly 680,000 clones; around 77% were observed only once. The ten largest clonotypes hold about 1.8% of the sample. Specimen: memory CD4+ T cells sorted from blood. The intended sense of this specimen's cell subset or site label: CD45RA-negative fraction. These receptors came from a woman in her 30s in good health.

The gene calls are TRBV6-6 and TRBJ2-5, with 14 bases fitting TRBD2. The V and J ends lost 0 bases and 10 bases, in that order; junction bases with no gene match: 7. The CDR3 runs 16 residues. Germline CDR1 MNHNY, CDR2 SVGAGI (reference sequence). The CDR3 here is CASSYSNGLAGGFQYF. The CDR3 nucleotides are TGTGCCAGCAGTTACTCGAACGGACTAGCGGGAGGATTCCAGTACTTC.

The chain couples TRBV18 to TRBJ1-1; D is unresolved. Germline V lookup: CDR1 KGHSH, CDR2 LQKENI. V lost 3 bases to trimming and J lost 3 bases, with 8 bases between them. This CDR3 region has 13 residues. The CDR3 DNA reads TGTGCCAGCTCACCTACAGAGGACACTGAAGCTTTCTTT. It codes for CASSPTEDTEAFF.

The chain uses TRBV9 and TRBJ2-3; 7 nucleotides line up with TRBD2. Germline CDR1 and CDR2: SGDLS and YYNGEE. Germline trimming cut 4 bases from V and 3 bases from J; bases unmatched to any gene: 5. CDR3 size: 14 residues. CDR3 DNA: TGTGCCAGCAGCCGGGGGGACCGAACAGATACGCAGTATTTT. Amino acid sequence: CASSRGDRTDTQYF.

The chain recombines TRBV27 with TRBJ2-7; the D is unclear. The V end was cut by 5 bases, the J end by 3 bases, with 11 bases between. Germline V gene data show CDR1 as MNHEY and CDR2 as SMNVEV (reference sequence). The length of the CDR3 is 13 residues. CDR3 coding DNA: TGTGCCAGCAGTATCGGACCTAACTACGAGCAGTACTTC. Translated: CASSIGPNYEQYF.

The chain recombines TRBV28 with TRBJ2-7; 8 nucleotides line up with TRBD1. The V gene end was trimmed by 0 bases and the J gene end by 2 bases; junction bases not matched to a gene: 9. Germline V gives CDR1 MDHEN, CDR2 SYDVKM. This CDR3 spans 17 amino acids. CDR3 region: CASSLCHGRGPPYEQYF. For the CDR3, the DNA is TGTGCCAGCAGTTTATGCCATGGCAGGGGGCCCCCCTACGAGCAGTACTTC.

This clone has more than one count but fewer than ten. The J gene is TRBJ1-4, the V gene TRBV27; 7 bases line up with TRBD1. CDR1 MNHEY and CDR2 SMNVEV come from the germline V gene (reference sequence). CDR3 size: 16 residues. Unmatched junction bases numbered 7, after V lost 2 bases and J lost 4 bases. The CDR3: CASSLEGAGDNEKLFF. DNA for the CDR3: TGTGCCAGCAGTTTAGAGGGGGCAGGGGATAATGAAAAACTGTTTTTT.

V and J are TRBV4-1 and TRBJ2-2; D is unclear. This CDR3 has 15 residues. CDR1 MGHRA and CDR2 YSYEKL come from the germline V gene. V was pared by 1 base and J by 3 bases, with 9 bases between. CDR3 coding DNA: TGCGCCAGCAGCCAAGGCGACTCTGACACCGGGGAGCTGTTTTTT. Translating gives CASSQGDSDTGELFF.

V gene TRBV7-3 combines with J gene TRBJ2-1; 13 nucleotides match TRBD2. The CDR3 has 16 residues. CDR1 and CDR2 from the germline V gene are SGHTA and FQGTGA. V lost 5 bases to trimming and J lost 8 bases; unmatched junction nucleotides: 9. The CDR3 nucleotides read TGTGCCAGCAGCCTAAGGGGACTAGCGGGACGGGATGAGCAGTTCTTC. Its translation is CASSLRGLAGRDEQFF.

In its sample, this clone was seen a few times. V gene TRBV29-1 combines with J gene TRBJ2-7; the D gene is possibly TRBD2 (5 bases). Germline V gives CDR1 SQVTM, CDR2 ANQGSEA. CDR3 length: 13 residues. Between the trimmed V and J ends, which lost 0 bases and 5 bases, there was a span of 11 bases. The CDR3 here is CSVEDLSGNEQYF. CDR3 DNA: TGCAGCGTTGAAGATCTTTCGGGAAACGAGCAGTACTTC.

The rearrangement uses TRBV28 and TRBJ1-3; maybe TRBD1 (6 bases). V was trimmed by 7 bases and J by 0 bases, leaving 16 bases between them. Germline CDR1 and CDR2: MDHEN and SYDVKM. This CDR3 is 16 amino acids long. The CDR3 spells CASTPDRRASGNTIYF. CDR3 nucleotides: TGTGCCAGCACCCCAGACAGGAGGGCCTCTGGAAACACCATATATTTT.

This clone has a single count. The V and J genes are TRBV28 and TRBJ1-5; 8 bases agree with TRBD1. The CDR3 is made up of 15 amino acids. Looked up from germline, CDR1 is MDHEN and CDR2 is SYDVKM. V was pared by 3 bases and J by 6 bases, with 7 bases of the junction left unmatched. CDR3 coding DNA: TGTGCCAGCAGTTTCGCAGGGGGCCGTCGTCAGCCCCAGCATTTT. Its protein is CASSFAGGRRQPQHF.

On this clone: Other DNA sequences in the same sample also yield this CDR3. J is TRBJ2-3 and V is TRBV2; D remains unclear. V lost 6 bases to trimming and J lost 2 bases, with 3 bases between them. Germline CDR1 reads SNHLY; CDR2 reads FYNNEI. This CDR3 has 11 residues. CDR3 sequence: CASRYTDTQYF. In DNA, the CDR3 is TGTGCCAGCAGGTACACAGATACGCAGTATTTT.

Of note for this clone: This clone may be a read error of a much larger clone one base away. This chain links TRBV13 with TRBJ2-7; TRBD2 agrees at 11 bases. The CDR3 is 14 amino acids. With V trimmed by 6 bases and J by 0 bases, 1 base remained unmatched. From germline, CDR1 is PRHDT and CDR2 FYEKMQ (reference sequence). The CDR3 DNA follows: TGTGCCAGCAGAGGGACTAGCGGCTCCTACGAGCAGTACTTC. Encoded protein: CASRGTSGSYEQYF.

The J gene is TRBJ2-5, the V gene TRBV11-2, with a weak D call TRBD1 (5 bases). The tail of the sequence fits TRBJ2-7 better, so the J call may be wrong. The V gene's germline CDR1 is SGHAT and CDR2 FQNNGV. The CDR3 length is 15 residues. The CDR3 nucleotides read TGTGCCAGCAGCTTAGATCTACAGGAAAGCTACGAGCAGTACTTC. This encodes CASSLDLQESYEQYF.

Points on this clone: The sample carries other DNA sequences with the same CDR3. The chain carries TRBV20-1 and TRBJ1-1; D not certain. V lost 2 bases and J 0 bases, leaving 1 base between the germline ends. The CDR3 contains 11 residues. In germline, CDR1 is DFQATT, CDR2 SNEGSKA (reference sequence). CDR3 coding DNA: TGCAGTGCTAGACTGAACACTGAAGCTTTCTTT. Residues: CSARLNTEAFF.

In this sample, this clone turned up a few times. This chain joins TRBV6-1 and TRBJ1-1; 8 bases are shared with TRBD1. The germline gives CDR1 MNHNS, CDR2 SASEGT. CDR3 length: 15 residues. With V trimmed by 3 bases and J by 3 bases, 6 bases remained unmatched. CDR3 DNA: TGTGCCAGCAGTGAGAAGGGACAGGTTCACACTGAAGCTTTCTTT. Translated: CASSEKGQVHTEAFF.

The chain links TRBV7-6 to TRBJ2-3; D is uncertain. V shed 1 base and J shed 0 bases, with 11 bases lying between them. The CDR3 consists of 16 residues. Germline CDR1 and CDR2: SGHVS and FNYEAQ. In DNA form, the CDR3 reads TGTGCCAGCAGCTTAGTTTGGATAACTAGCACAGATACGCAGTATTTT. Amino acids: CASSLVWITSTDTQYF.

The chain uses TRBV7-2 and TRBJ2-5; 9 nucleotides agree with TRBD1. Trimming removed 3 bases from V and 7 bases from J; junction bases left unmatched: 9. The germline CDR1 and CDR2 sequences are SGHTA and FQGNSA. This CDR3 region has 15 residues. This CDR3 is CASSFTVWTGATQYF. DNA for the CDR3: TGTGCCAGCAGCTTCACCGTCTGGACAGGGGCGACCCAGTACTTC.

This chain links TRBV6-1 with TRBJ2-2; a possible D gene is TRBD1 (6 bases). The length of the CDR3 is 14 residues. Germline V gene lookup returns CDR1 MNHNS and CDR2 SASEGT. V lost 8 bases and J lost 1, with 11 bases in between. CDR3 sequence reads: CASGTTGNTGELFF. CDR3 nucleotides: TGTGCCAGCGGGACGACAGGGAACACCGGGGAGCTGTTTTTT.

This clone was seen at least ten times. The chain carries TRBV7-8 and TRBJ2-7, with D perhaps given as TRBD1 or TRBD2 (5 bases each). The V end lost 4 bases, the J end lost 0 bases, and 13 bases lay between the germline ends. The V gene's germline CDR1 is SGHVS and CDR2 FQNEAQ. The CDR3 runs to 15 residues. The CDR3 DNA reads as TGTGCCAGCAGCTCCACCCCAGGGAGCTCCTACGAGCAGTACTTC. Translation: CASSSTPGSSYEQYF.

This sequence joins TRBV28 and TRBJ2-5, with D possibly being TRBD1 or TRBD2 (5 bases each). V lost 6 bases, J lost 7 bases, and 12 bases lay in between. CDR1 is MDHEN, CDR2 SYDVKM, per germline. The CDR3 spans 12 residues. The CDR3 sequence: CASRGVKGTQYF. The CDR3 DNA is TGTGCCAGCAGGGGGGTCAAGGGGACCCAGTACTTC.